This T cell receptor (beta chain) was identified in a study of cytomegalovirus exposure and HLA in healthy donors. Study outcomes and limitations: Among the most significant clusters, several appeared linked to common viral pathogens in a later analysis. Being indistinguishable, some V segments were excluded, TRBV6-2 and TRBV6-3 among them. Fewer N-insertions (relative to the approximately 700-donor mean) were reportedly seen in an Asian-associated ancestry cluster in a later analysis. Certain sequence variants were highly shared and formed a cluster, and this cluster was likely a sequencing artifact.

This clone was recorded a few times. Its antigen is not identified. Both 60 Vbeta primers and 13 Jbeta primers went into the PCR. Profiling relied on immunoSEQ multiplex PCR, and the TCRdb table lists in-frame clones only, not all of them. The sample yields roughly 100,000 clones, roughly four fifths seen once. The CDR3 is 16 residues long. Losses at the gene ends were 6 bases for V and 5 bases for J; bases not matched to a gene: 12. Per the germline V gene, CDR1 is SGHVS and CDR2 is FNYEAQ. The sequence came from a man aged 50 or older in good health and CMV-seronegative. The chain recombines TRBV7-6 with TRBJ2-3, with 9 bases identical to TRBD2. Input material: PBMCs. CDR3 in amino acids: CASSSVAGAPLDTQYF. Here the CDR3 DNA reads TGTGCCAGCAGTTCTGTAGCGGGGGCGCCTTTAGATACGCAGTATTTT.